A single sample gave rise to the 13 T cell receptor beta chains below, sequenced in a study of T cell responses to AZD1222 COVID-19 vaccine. The protocol was immunoSEQ multiplex PCR, while the TCRdb copy is restricted to in-frame clones and leaves out a portion. The table records about 130,000 clones, 90% of them present only once. The sample here was peripheral blood, taken on day 0 of AZD1222 vaccination. These receptors all stem from an adult in good health.

This chain joins TRBV12-5 and TRBJ1-1; the D gene is possibly TRBD1 (6 bases). V lost 7 bases to trimming and J lost 5 bases, with 14 bases between them. The CDR3 consists of 13 residues. Germline V gene sequence: CDR1 LGHNT, CDR2 FRNRAP. This CDR3 is CASARATGTEAFF. DNA for the CDR3: TGTGCTAGTGCCCGGGCCACAGGGACTGAAGCTTTCTTT.

The chain employs TRBV7-3 and TRBJ2-7, with D possibly called TRBD1 or TRBD2 (5 bases each). V was clipped by 5 bases and J by 6 bases, with 20 bases between them. This CDR3 contains 15 residues. Germline CDR1 and CDR2: SGHTA and FQGTGA. The CDR3 nucleotides are TGTGCCAGCAGCCCCGATGGGGGAGCAGGGTCCGAGCAGTACTTC. Its translation is CASSPDGGAGSEQYF.

V usage is TRBV12-5 and J usage is TRBJ2-1; D possibly corresponds to TRBD1 (6 bases). Germline CDR1 is LGHNT and CDR2 is FRNRAP. The CDR3 has 16 residues. The V end lost 6 bases, the J end lost 3 bases, and 18 bases lay between the germline ends. CDR3 sequence reads: CASGPDRDTYYNEQFF. As DNA, the CDR3 is TGTGCTAGTGGGCCTGACCGGGACACCTACTACAATGAGCAGTTCTTC.

The genes are TRBV10-3 and TRBJ2-7; TRBD1 matches 7 bases. V lost 6 bases, J lost 0 bases, and 8 bases stayed unmatched. Per the germline V gene, CDR1 is ENHRY and CDR2 is SYGVKD. This CDR3 contains 15 residues. The CDR3 DNA is TGTGCCATCAGGGAGGACAGGAAAATCTCCTACGAGCAGTACTTC. Its translation: CAIREDRKISYEQYF.

The rearrangement joins TRBV19 to TRBJ2-7, with 11 positions matching TRBD2. The CDR3 runs to 16 residues. CDR1 is LNHDA and CDR2 is SQIVND in the germline V gene (reference sequence). V trimming: 5 bases; J trimming: 4 bases; junction bases outside the gene matches: 10. Here the CDR3 DNA reads TGTGCCAGTAGTCCTTTCCTACTAGCGGGGGAGTACGAGCAGTACTTC. Encoded protein: CASSPFLLAGEYEQYF.

The chain carries TRBV18 and TRBJ2-1; no clear D gene. The germline gives CDR1 KGHSH, CDR2 LQKENI. CDR3 size: 15 residues. V lost 5 bases to trimming and J lost 5 bases, with 16 bases between them. The CDR3 coding sequence is TGTGCCAGCTCATCCCTGGGTAGTGAGCACAATGAGCAGTTCTTC. It translates to CASSSLGSEHNEQFF.

Regarding this clone: Other nucleotide sequences from this sample produce the same CDR3. This chain joins TRBV11-3 and TRBJ2-2; 7 bases line up with TRBD1. The CDR3 is made up of 15 amino acids. V shed 5 bases and J 1 base; nucleotides not matched to a gene: 4. CDR1 is SGHNT, CDR2 YENEEA, per germline. This CDR3 reads CASSPRQGNTGELFF. The DNA for the CDR3 is TGTGCCAGCAGCCCCCGACAGGGGAACACCGGGGAGCTGTTTTTT.

The chain combines TRBV6-5 with TRBJ1-1, with 7 bases aligning to TRBD1. The CDR3 is 15 residues long. Per the germline V gene, CDR1 is MNHEY and CDR2 is SVGAGI. After removal of 6 bases from V and 8 bases from J, the junction contained 15 bases not matched to a gene. CDR3 nucleotides: TGTGCCAGCAGGCCCACCGAGACAGGGCAATTAGAAGCTTTCTTT. Translated: CASRPTETGQLEAFF.

V gene TRBV2 combines with J gene TRBJ1-2; 7 bases match TRBD1. V lost 5 bases, J lost 6 bases, and 6 bases stayed unmatched. This CDR3 contains 13 residues. Germline-derived CDR1 and CDR2 are SNHLY and FYNNEI. CDR3 sequence: CASSRTGAHGYTF. The CDR3 DNA reads as TGTGCCAGCAGTCGAACAGGGGCGCATGGCTACACCTTC.

The chain recombines TRBV5-8 with TRBJ1-1; 7 bases are shared with TRBD1. Germline loops: CDR1 SGHTS, CDR2 YDEGEE. This CDR3 spans 13 amino acids. J gave up 4 bases and V 4 bases, and 4 bases lay outside the gene matches. The CDR3 DNA reads as TGTGCCAGCAGCCCCACAGGGGTCACTGAAGCTTTCTTT. The encoded protein is CASSPTGVTEAFF.

This rearrangement joins TRBV6-5 to TRBJ2-1; 12 bases map to TRBD2. There are 15 residues in the CDR3. Looked up from germline, CDR1 is MNHEY and CDR2 is SVGAGI. Germline trimming cut 6 bases from V and 4 bases from J; bases unmatched to any gene: 4. CDR3 sequence: CASRLGLAGYNEQFF. CDR3 nucleotides: TGTGCCAGCAGGCTAGGACTAGCGGGATACAATGAGCAGTTCTTC.

The chain couples TRBV30 to TRBJ2-5, with a weak D call TRBD2 (6 bases). V was clipped by 3 bases and J by 7 bases, with 9 bases between them. From germline, CDR1 is GTSNPN and CDR2 SVGIG (reference sequence). The length of the CDR3 is 11 residues. The DNA for the CDR3 is TGTGCCTGGAGGCTGGGGGGGACCCAGTACTTC. It specifies CAWRLGGTQYF.

The chain joins TRBV24-1 to TRBJ1-2; 9 nucleotides match TRBD1. Germline lookup yields CDR1 KGHDR and CDR2 SFDVKD. V shed 5 bases, J shed 3 bases, and the junction held 6 bases outside the gene matches. CDR3 length: 15 amino acids. The CDR3 nucleotides read TGTGCCACCAGTGCTGGGGACAGGGTGTACTATGGCTACACCTTC. Translated: CATSAGDRVYYGYTF.